The 27 T cell receptor beta chains given below trace back to one sample, sequenced in a study of blood T cell repertoires in COVID-19. Measured with immunoSEQ multiplex PCR; TCRdb has only the in-frame clones, and not every one. Seen here are roughly 200,000 clones, roughly 84% observed once, and the top ten hold about 12%. Specimen: peripheral blood. These TCRs come from a human donor in a cohort sampled during active COVID-19.

The rearrangement uses TRBV5-6 and TRBJ2-3, with D perhaps matching TRBD2 (5 bases). The CDR3 has 15 amino acids. CDR1 and CDR2 (germline): SGHDT, YYEEEE. The V and J ends lost 0 bases and 0 bases respectively, with 8 bases between them. The CDR3 protein is CASSLGPGSTDTQYF. DNA of the CDR3: TGTGCCAGCAGCTTGGGTCCGGGGAGCACAGATACGCAGTATTTT.

The chain recombines TRBV15 with TRBJ2-2, with D hard to call. This CDR3 contains 15 residues. CDR1 and CDR2 from the germline V gene are LNHNV and YYDKDF (reference sequence). The V and J ends lost 0 bases and 3 bases respectively, with 8 bases between them. CDR3 nucleotides: TGTGCCACCAGCAGAGATCTGAGCCACACCGGGGAGCTGTTTTTT. This codes for CATSRDLSHTGELFF.

This chain links TRBV4-1 with TRBJ2-7; D not certain. The CDR3 is made up of 14 amino acids. Germline CDR1 is MGHRA and CDR2 is YSYEKL. Trimming cost V 0 bases and J 0 bases, with 6 bases left between them. Here the CDR3 reads CASSQEASSYEQYF. The CDR3 DNA is TGCGCCAGCAGCCAAGAGGCCAGCTCCTACGAGCAGTACTTC.

This clone showed up just a few times. This chain links TRBV2 with TRBJ1-4; the D is unclear. CDR3 length: 15 residues. V was shortened by 1 base and J by 7 bases, with 13 bases between the two germline ends. Germline V gene lookup returns CDR1 SNHLY and CDR2 FYNNEI. The DNA of the CDR3 is TGTGCCAGCAGTGAAGATCGGGGATGGGGTGAAAAACTGTTTTTT. Translated: CASSEDRGWGEKLFF.

The chain carries TRBV28 and TRBJ1-6; the match to TRBD1 covers 8 bases. V gave up 2 bases and J gave up 5 bases; unmatched junction bases: 2. Germline V gene data show CDR1 as MDHEN and CDR2 as SYDVKM. This CDR3 is 15 amino acids long. DNA of the CDR3: TGTGCCAGCAGTTTAACGGACAGGGATAATTCACCCCTCCACTTT. Its translation: CASSLTDRDNSPLHF. Filled out from reference TRBV28 and TRBJ1-6, the complete variable domain reads DVKVTQSSRYLVKRTGEKVFLECVQDMDHENMFWYRQDPGLGLRLIYFSYDVKMKEKGDIPEGYSVSREKKERFSLILESASTNQTSMYLCASSLTDRDNSPLHFGNGTRLTVT.

This chain uses TRBV19 with TRBJ2-7; TRBD1 might be the D (6 bases). V was trimmed by 4 bases and J by 0 bases, leaving 16 bases between them. The length of the CDR3 is 16 residues. CDR1 LNHDA and CDR2 SQIVND come from the germline V gene (reference sequence). DNA of the CDR3: TGTGCCAGTAGTAAGAAGGGACAAGTGAGCTCCTACGAGCAGTACTTC. This codes for CASSKKGQVSSYEQYF.

The chain has TRBV3-1 (or the pseudogene TRBV3-2) and TRBJ1-2; 7 nucleotides match TRBD1. Losses at the gene ends were 3 bases for V and 2 bases for J; bases not matched to a gene: 6. The CDR3 consists of 15 residues. Germline lookup yields CDR1 LGHDT and CDR2 YNNKEL (reference sequence). CDR3 region: CASSQKGGSNYGYTF. CDR3 sequence (DNA): TGTGCCAGCAGCCAGAAAGGGGGCTCGAACTATGGCTACACCTTC.

The chain joins TRBV12-3 or TRBV12-4 to TRBJ2-1; 8 bases map to TRBD1. Trimming took 6 bases from V and 8 from J; bases not matched to a gene: 6. This CDR3 comprises 13 residues. CDR3 DNA: TGTGCCAGCAGGCAGGGGGCAGGGGATGAGCAGTTCTTC. It translates to CASRQGAGDEQFF.

V usage is TRBV5-1 and J usage is TRBJ2-1; 7 bases map to TRBD1. The CDR3 sequence is 16 residues long. In germline, CDR1 is SGHRS, CDR2 YFSETQ. Losses at the gene ends were 3 bases for V and 4 bases for J; bases not matched to a gene: 10. The CDR3 DNA reads TGCGCCAGCAGCTACACCGGACAGGTTAGGTACAATGAGCAGTTCTTC. This sequence encodes CASSYTGQVRYNEQFF.

This clone was detected a few times. V is TRBV5-1 and J is TRBJ1-2, with D possibly matching TRBD1 (6 bases). V lost 0 bases and J lost 5, with 17 bases in between. The CDR3 totals 16 residues. CDR1 SGHRS and CDR2 YFSETQ come from the germline V gene. The CDR3 region is CASSLAAHTGMYGYTF. The CDR3 coding sequence is TGCGCCAGCAGCTTGGCCGCCCACACAGGGATGTATGGCTACACCTTC.

This chain uses TRBV18 with TRBJ1-4; no definite D call. Germline assignment: CDR1 KGHSH and CDR2 LQKENI. The CDR3 is made up of 16 amino acids. Trimming took 3 bases from V and 7 from J, leaving 18 bases between them. CDR3 protein: CASSPPVVPPGEKLFF. CDR3 in DNA: TGTGCCAGCTCACCCCCCGTTGTGCCACCGGGTGAAAAACTGTTTTTT.

V usage is TRBV6-4 and J usage is TRBJ2-1, with D perhaps matching TRBD2 (5 bases). V was cut by 6 bases and J by 5 bases, with 17 bases left in between. Germline V gives CDR1 MRHNA, CDR2 SNTAGT. The length of the CDR3 is 15 residues. The CDR3 here is CASSPLSGSHNEQFF. The CDR3 DNA follows: TGTGCCAGCAGCCCCCTCTCGGGATCCCACAATGAGCAGTTCTTC.

The J gene is TRBJ2-3, the V gene TRBV18, with D possibly TRBD1 on 6 matching bases. The ends were cut back, 5 bases at V and 4 bases at J, with 7 bases in the middle. The CDR3 is made up of 12 amino acids. Per the germline V gene, CDR1 is KGHSH and CDR2 is LQKENI. The CDR3 sequence: CASSTGPDTQYF. CDR3 coding DNA: TGTGCCAGCTCAACAGGGCCAGATACGCAGTATTTT.

The V and J genes are TRBV28 and TRBJ2-2; possibly TRBD1 for D (7 bases). From germline, CDR1 is MDHEN and CDR2 SYDVKM. This CDR3 is built from 15 residues. V lost 6 bases and J 1 base, leaving 12 bases between the germline ends. CDR3 nucleotides: TGTGCCAGCAGGGCGGGACAGATGAACACCGGGGAGCTGTTTTTT. This codes for CASRAGQMNTGELFF.

This clone was counted a single time. The chain employs TRBV7-2 and TRBJ1-4; possibly TRBD1 for D (6 bases). Germline V gives CDR1 SGHTA, CDR2 FQGNSA. The CDR3 spans 14 residues. V gave up 3 bases and J gave up 2 bases, with 7 bases separating them. The CDR3 loop reads CASSFGGTNEKLFF. The CDR3 coding sequence is TGTGCCAGCAGCTTTGGGGGCACTAATGAAAAACTGTTTTTT.

In its sample, this clone was seen once. This sequence joins TRBV5-4 and TRBJ2-7, with TRBD2 identical over 8 bases. V lost 4 bases, J lost 4 bases, and 7 bases stayed unmatched. The CDR3 loop spans 14 amino acids. CDR1 and CDR2 from the germline V gene are SGHNT and YYREEE (reference sequence). The DNA of the CDR3 is TGTGCCAGCAGCCACAGCGGGAGTAATTACGAGCAGTACTTC. Its protein is CASSHSGSNYEQYF.

V usage is TRBV5-1 and J usage is TRBJ2-6, with D perhaps TRBD1 (6 bases). Deletions cut 4 bases from V and 3 bases from J, with 11 bases between. The CDR3 is 15 residues long. CDR1 and CDR2 from the germline V gene are SGHRS and YFSETQ. The CDR3 DNA follows: TGCGCCAGCAGCGGGGGCCTTCTTGGGGCCAACGTCCTGACTTTC. Protein product: CASSGGLLGANVLTF.

The rearrangement joins TRBV6-6 to TRBJ2-6; 7 bases line up with TRBD1. Germline values: CDR1 MNHNY, CDR2 SVGAGI (reference sequence). Losses at the gene ends were 5 bases for V and 0 bases for J; bases not matched to a gene: 10. This CDR3 is built from 18 residues. CDR3 protein: CASSPQRQGVSGANVLTF. The CDR3 DNA follows: TGTGCCAGCAGTCCCCAGAGACAGGGAGTCTCTGGGGCCAACGTCCTGACTTTC.

The CDR3 spells CASSLAVSGGFEQYF. The CDR3, as DNA: TGTGCCAGCAGCTTAGCGGTGTCAGGGGGCTTCGAGCAGTACTTC. The V and J genes are TRBV7-6 and TRBJ2-7, with 8 nucleotides matching TRBD1. Germline CDR1 and CDR2: SGHVS and FNYEAQ. Germline trimming cut 0 bases from V and 6 bases from J; bases unmatched to any gene: 7. The CDR3 covers 15 residues.

V usage is TRBV5-1 and J usage is TRBJ2-4, with D maybe TRBD1 (5 bases). Trimming left V 2 bases short and J 2 bases short, with 11 bases between. In germline, CDR1 is SGHRS, CDR2 YFSETQ. The CDR3 is 15 amino acids. CDR3: CASSFTDRTKNIQYF. As DNA, the CDR3 is TGCGCCAGCAGCTTCACCGACAGAACCAAAAACATTCAGTACTTC.

The V call is TRBV12-3 or TRBV12-4, the J call TRBJ1-2, with D tentatively TRBD1 (5 bases). The V gene lost 5 bases and the J gene lost 5 bases, with 6 bases spanning the gap. CDR3 length: 11 amino acids. The CDR3 protein is CASSDSYGYTF. The CDR3 coding sequence is TGTGCCAGCAGTGACAGTTATGGCTACACCTTC.

The V gene is TRBV4-1, the J gene TRBJ2-5; 9 nucleotides line up with TRBD2. CDR1 and CDR2 from the germline V gene are MGHRA and YSYEKL. V dropped 2 bases and J dropped 5; count of bases not matched to a gene: 9. The CDR3 has 16 residues. CDR3 region: CASSQTGLANVETQYF. DNA for the CDR3: TGCGCCAGCAGCCAAACGGGACTAGCAAATGTGGAGACCCAGTACTTC.

The chain joins TRBV28 to TRBJ2-5; D is unresolved. V was shortened by 6 bases and J by 4 bases, with 12 bases between the two germline ends. Germline loops: CDR1 MDHEN, CDR2 SYDVKM. The CDR3 loop spans 13 amino acids. CDR3: CASRYDPGETQYF. DNA of the CDR3: TGTGCCAGCAGGTACGACCCGGGAGAGACCCAGTACTTC. Based on the CDR3 plus reference TRBV28 and TRBJ2-5, the full variable domain is DVKVTQSSRYLVKRTGEKVFLECVQDMDHENMFWYRQDPGLGLRLIYFSYDVKMKEKGDIPEGYSVSREKKERFSLILESASTNQTSMYLCASRYDPGETQYFGPGTRLLVL.

This clone was detected only once. This chain links TRBV3-1 (or the pseudogene TRBV3-2) with TRBJ2-1, with 11 bases that match TRBD2. CDR3 size: 18 residues. Germline CDR1 reads LGHDT; CDR2 reads YNNKEL (reference sequence). J was trimmed by 10 bases and V by 0 bases; bases with no gene match: 14. The CDR3 DNA reads as TGTGCCAGCAGCCAAGATCGAGGTTTAGCGGGAGGGCCATACGAGCAGTTCTTC. This encodes CASSQDRGLAGGPYEQFF.

The genes are TRBV2 and TRBJ2-7; TRBD1 agrees at 8 bases. The CDR3 consists of 14 residues. J lost 5 bases, V lost 5 bases, and 8 bases had no gene match. Per the germline V gene, CDR1 is SNHLY and CDR2 is FYNNEI. CDR3 residues: CASSFRTGSDEQYF. For the CDR3, the DNA is TGTGCCAGCAGTTTTAGGACAGGGTCGGACGAGCAGTACTTC.

The chain recombines TRBV2 with TRBJ2-1, with D perhaps matching TRBD2 (7 bases). The V gene's germline CDR1 is SNHLY and CDR2 FYNNEI. There are 15 residues in the CDR3. The V end was cut by 7 bases, the J end by 8 bases, with 21 bases between. The CDR3, as DNA: TGTGCCAGCATGGATGACGAGGGGGGGGCCGATGAGCAGTTCTTC. Translating gives CASMDDEGGADEQFF.

This sequence joins TRBV5-8 and TRBJ2-1; TRBD2 aligns across 15 bases. The CDR3 runs 18 residues. With V trimmed by 4 bases and J by 7 bases, 12 bases remained unmatched. Per the germline V gene, CDR1 is SGHTS and CDR2 is YDEGEE. CDR3 DNA sequence: TGTGCCAGCAGCAAAGGACTAGCGGGAGGGTTTTTGTGGAATGAGCAGTTCTTC. Amino acids: CASSKGLAGGFLWNEQFF.